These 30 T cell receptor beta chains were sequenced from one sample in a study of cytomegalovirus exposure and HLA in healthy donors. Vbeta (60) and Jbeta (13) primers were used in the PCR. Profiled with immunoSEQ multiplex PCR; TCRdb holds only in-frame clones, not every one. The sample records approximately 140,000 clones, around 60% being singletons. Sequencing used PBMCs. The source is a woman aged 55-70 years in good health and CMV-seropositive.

The CDR3 spells CASSAASGISYEQYF. Written as DNA, the CDR3 is TGTGCCAGCAGCGCCGCTAGCGGAATTTCCTACGAGCAGTACTTC. The chain has TRBV2 and TRBJ2-7; 7 bases align to TRBD2. This CDR3 is 15 amino acids long. V shed 6 bases and J 1 base; nucleotides not matched to a gene: 9. Germline V gene sequence: CDR1 SNHLY, CDR2 FYNNEI. Complete variable domain (other parts from reference TRBV2 and TRBJ2-7): EPEVTQTPSHQVTQMGQEVILRCVPISNHLYFYWYRQILGQKVEFLVSFYNNEISEKSEIFDDQFSVERPDGSNFTLKIRSTKLEDSAMYFCASSAASGISYEQYFGPGTRLTVT.

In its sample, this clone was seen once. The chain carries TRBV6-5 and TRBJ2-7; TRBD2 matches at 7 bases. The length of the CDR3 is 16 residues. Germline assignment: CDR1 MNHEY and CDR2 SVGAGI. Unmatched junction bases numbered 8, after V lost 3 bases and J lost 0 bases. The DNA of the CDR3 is TGTGCCAGCAGTTATCGGTCTAGCGGTAGCTCCTACGAGCAGTACTTC. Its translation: CASSYRSSGSSYEQYF.

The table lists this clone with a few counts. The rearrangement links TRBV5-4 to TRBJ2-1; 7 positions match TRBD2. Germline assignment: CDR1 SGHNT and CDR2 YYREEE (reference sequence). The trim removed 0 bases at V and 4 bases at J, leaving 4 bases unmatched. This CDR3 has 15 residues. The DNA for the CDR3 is TGTGCCAGCAGCTTGGAGCGGGGCCATTACAATGAGCAGTTCTTC. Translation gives CASSLERGHYNEQFF.

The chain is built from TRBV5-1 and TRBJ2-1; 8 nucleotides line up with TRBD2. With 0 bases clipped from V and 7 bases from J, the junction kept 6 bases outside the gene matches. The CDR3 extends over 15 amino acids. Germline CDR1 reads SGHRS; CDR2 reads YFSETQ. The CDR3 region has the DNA TGCGCCAGCAGCTTGGTGCCGGGAGGGGGAAATGAGCAGTTCTTC. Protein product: CASSLVPGGGNEQFF.

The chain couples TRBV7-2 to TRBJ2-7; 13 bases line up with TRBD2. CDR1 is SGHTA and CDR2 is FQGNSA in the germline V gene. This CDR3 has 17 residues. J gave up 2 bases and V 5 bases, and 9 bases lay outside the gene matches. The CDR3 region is CASSLGLAGAGAYEQYF. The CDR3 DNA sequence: TGTGCCAGCAGCCTAGGACTAGCGGGAGCGGGGGCCTACGAGCAGTACTTC.

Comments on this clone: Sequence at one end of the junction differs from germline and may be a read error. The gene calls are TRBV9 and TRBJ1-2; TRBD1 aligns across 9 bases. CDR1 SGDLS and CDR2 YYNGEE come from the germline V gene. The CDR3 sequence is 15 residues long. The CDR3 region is CANSGSGQGGGGYTF. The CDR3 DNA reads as TGTGCCAACAGCGGCTCGGGACAGGGAGGAGGTGGCTACACCTTC.

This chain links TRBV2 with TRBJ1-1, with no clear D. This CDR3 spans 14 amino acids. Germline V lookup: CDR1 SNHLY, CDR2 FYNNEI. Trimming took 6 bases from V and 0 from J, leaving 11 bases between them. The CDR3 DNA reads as TGTGCCAGCAGAACGAGGCTGTTGAACACTGAAGCTTTCTTT. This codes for CASRTRLLNTEAFF.

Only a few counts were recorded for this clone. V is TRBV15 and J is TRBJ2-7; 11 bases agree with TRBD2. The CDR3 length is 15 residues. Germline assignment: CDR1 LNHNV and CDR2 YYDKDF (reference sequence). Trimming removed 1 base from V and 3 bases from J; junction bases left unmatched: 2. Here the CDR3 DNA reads TGTGCCACCAGCAGAGGAACTAGCGGGAGCTACGAGCAGTACTTC. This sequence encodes CATSRGTSGSYEQYF.

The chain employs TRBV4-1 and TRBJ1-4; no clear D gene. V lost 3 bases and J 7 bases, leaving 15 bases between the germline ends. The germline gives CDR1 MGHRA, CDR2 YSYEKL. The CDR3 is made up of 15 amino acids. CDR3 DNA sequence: TGCGCCAGCAGCCAGCTAGGACTGAGGGCTGAAAAACTGTTTTTT. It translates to CASSQLGLRAEKLFF.

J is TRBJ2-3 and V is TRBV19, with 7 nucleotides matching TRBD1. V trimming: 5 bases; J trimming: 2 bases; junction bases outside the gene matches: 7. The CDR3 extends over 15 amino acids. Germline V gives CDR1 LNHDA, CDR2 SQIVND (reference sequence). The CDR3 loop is CASSLRDRITDTQYF. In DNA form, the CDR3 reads TGTGCCAGTAGTCTCCGGGACAGAATCACAGATACGCAGTATTTT.

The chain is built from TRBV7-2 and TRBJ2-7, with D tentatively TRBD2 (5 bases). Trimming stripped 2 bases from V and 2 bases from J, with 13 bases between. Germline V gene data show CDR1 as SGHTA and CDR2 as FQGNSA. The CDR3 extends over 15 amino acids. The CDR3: CASSLRGSRTYEQYF. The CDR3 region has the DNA TGTGCCAGCAGCTTAAGAGGGTCCCGAACCTACGAGCAGTACTTC.

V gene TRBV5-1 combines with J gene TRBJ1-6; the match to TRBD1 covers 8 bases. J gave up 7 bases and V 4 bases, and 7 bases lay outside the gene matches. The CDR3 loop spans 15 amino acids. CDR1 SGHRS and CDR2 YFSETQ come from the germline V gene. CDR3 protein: CASSATGQENSPLHF. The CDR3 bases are TGCGCCAGCAGCGCGACGGGACAGGAGAATTCACCCCTCCACTTT.

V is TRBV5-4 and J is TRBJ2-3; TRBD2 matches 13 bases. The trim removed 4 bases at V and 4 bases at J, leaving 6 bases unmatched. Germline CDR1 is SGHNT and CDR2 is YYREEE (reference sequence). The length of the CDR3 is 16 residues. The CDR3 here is CASSATSGRLADTQYF. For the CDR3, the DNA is TGTGCCAGCAGCGCGACTAGCGGGAGGCTCGCAGATACGCAGTATTTT.

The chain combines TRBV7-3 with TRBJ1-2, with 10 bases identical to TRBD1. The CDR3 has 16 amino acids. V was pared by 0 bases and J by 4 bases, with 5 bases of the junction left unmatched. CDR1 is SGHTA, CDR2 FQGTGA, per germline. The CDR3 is CASSLTGQGLGYGYTF. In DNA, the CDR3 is TGTGCCAGCAGCTTAACGGGACAGGGGTTAGGCTATGGCTACACCTTC.

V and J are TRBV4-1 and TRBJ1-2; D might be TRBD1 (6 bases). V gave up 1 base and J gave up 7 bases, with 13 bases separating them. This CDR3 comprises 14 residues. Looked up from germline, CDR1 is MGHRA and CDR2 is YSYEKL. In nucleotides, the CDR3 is TGCGCCAGCAGCCAAGCGGGACATACTTTTGGCTACACCTTC. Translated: CASSQAGHTFGYTF.

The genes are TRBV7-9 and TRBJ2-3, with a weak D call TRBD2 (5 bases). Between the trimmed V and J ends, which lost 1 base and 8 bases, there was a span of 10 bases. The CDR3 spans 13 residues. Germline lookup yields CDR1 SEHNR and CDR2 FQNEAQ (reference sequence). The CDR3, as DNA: TGTGCCAGCAGCTTAGTTTCCGAGGGTACGCAGTATTTT. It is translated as CASSLVSEGTQYF.

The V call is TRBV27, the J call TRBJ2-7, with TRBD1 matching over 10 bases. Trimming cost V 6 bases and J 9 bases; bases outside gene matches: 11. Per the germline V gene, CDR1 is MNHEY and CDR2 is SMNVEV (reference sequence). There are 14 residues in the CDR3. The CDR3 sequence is CASSPGTGVIGQYF. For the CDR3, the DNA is TGTGCCAGCAGCCCTGGGACAGGGGTAATAGGGCAGTACTTC.

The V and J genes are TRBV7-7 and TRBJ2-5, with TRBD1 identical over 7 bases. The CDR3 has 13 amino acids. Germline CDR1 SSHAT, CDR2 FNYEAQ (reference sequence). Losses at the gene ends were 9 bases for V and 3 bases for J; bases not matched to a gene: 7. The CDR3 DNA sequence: TGTGCCAGTTCGACAGGGTATAAAGAGACCCAGTACTTC. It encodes CASSTGYKETQYF.

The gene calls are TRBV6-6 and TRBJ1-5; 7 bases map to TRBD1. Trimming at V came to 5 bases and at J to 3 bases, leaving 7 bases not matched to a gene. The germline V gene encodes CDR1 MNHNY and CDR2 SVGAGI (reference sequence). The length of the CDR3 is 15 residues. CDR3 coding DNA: TGTGCCAGCAGTGAGGGGGCACTAGTCAATCAGCCCCAGCATTTT. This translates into CASSEGALVNQPQHF.

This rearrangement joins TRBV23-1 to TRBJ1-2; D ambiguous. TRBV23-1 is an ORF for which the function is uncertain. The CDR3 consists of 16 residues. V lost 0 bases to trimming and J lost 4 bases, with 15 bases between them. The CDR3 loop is CASSQSAGEPCYGYTF. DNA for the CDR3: TGCGCCAGCAGTCAATCGGCGGGTGAACCTTGCTATGGCTACACCTTC.

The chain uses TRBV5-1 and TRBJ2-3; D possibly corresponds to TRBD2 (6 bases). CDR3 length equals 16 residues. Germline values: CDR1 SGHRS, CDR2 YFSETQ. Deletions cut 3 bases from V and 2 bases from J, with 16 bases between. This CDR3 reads CASSYSGLPYTDTQYF. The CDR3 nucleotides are TGCGCCAGCAGCTATTCGGGACTTCCCTACACAGATACGCAGTATTTT.

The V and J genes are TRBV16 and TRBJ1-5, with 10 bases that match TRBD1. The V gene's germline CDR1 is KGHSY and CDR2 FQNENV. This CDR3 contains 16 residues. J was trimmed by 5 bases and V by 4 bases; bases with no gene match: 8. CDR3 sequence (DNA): TGTGCCAGCAGCCGGGGGAGGGACAGGGGTCATCAGCCCCAGCATTTT. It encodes CASSRGRDRGHQPQHF.

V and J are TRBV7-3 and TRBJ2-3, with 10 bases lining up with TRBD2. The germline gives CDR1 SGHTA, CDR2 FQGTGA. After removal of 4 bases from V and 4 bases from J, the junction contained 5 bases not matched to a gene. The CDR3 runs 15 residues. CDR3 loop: CASSSLGLAADTQYF. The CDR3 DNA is TGTGCCAGCAGCTCTTTAGGACTAGCGGCAGATACGCAGTATTTT.

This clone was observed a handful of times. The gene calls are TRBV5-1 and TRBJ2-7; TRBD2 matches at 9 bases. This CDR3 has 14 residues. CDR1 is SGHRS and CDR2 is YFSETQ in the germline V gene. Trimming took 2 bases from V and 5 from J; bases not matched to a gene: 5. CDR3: CASSLGTSSDEQYF. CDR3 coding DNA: TGCGCCAGCAGCTTAGGGACTAGCTCGGACGAGCAGTACTTC. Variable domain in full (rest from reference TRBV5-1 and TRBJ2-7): KAGVTQTPRYLIKTRGQQVTLSCSPISGHRSVSWYQQTPGQGLQFLFEYFSETQRNKGNFPGRFSGRQFSNSRSEMNVSTLELGDSALYLCASSLGTSSDEQYFGPGTRLTVT.

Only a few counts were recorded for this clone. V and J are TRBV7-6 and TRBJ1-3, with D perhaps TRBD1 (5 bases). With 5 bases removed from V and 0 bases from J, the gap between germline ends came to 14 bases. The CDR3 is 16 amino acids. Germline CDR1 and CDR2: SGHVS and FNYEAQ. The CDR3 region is CASSPGRGSSGNTIYF. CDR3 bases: TGTGCCAGCAGCCCCGGGCGGGGGAGCTCTGGAAACACCATATATTTT. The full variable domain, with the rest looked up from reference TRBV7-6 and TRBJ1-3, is GAGVSQSPRYKVTKRGQDVALRCDPISGHVSLYWYRQALGQGPEFLTYFNYEAQQDKSGLPNDRFSAERPEGSISTLTIQRTEQRDSAMYRCASSPGRGSSGNTIYFGEGSWLTVV.

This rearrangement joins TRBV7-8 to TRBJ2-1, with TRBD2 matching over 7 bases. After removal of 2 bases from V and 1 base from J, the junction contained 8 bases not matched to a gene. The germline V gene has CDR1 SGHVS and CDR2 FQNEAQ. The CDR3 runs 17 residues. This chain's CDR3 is CASSLMRETRSYNEQFF. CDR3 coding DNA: TGTGCCAGCAGCTTAATGCGGGAGACTCGGTCCTACAATGAGCAGTTCTTC. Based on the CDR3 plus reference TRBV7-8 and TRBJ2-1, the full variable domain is GAGVSQSPRYKVAKRGQDVALRCDPISGHVSLFWYQQALGQGPEFLTYFQNEAQLDKSGLPSDRFFAERPEGSVSTLKIQRTQQEDSAVYLCASSLMRETRSYNEQFFGPGTRLTVL.

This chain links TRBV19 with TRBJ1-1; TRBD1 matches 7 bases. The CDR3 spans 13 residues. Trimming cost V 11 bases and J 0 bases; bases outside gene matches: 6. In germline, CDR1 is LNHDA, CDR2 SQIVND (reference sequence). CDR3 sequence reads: CASRDSVNTEAFF. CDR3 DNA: TGTGCCTCCCGGGACAGCGTGAACACTGAAGCTTTCTTT.

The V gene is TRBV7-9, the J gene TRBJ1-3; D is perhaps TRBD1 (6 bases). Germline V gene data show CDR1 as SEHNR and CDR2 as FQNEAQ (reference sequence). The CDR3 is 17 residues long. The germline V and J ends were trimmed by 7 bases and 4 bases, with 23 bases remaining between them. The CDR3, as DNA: TGTGCCAGCAATCAGGACAGTCGCCCCCTGGCCGGAAACACCATATATTTT. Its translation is CASNQDSRPLAGNTIYF.

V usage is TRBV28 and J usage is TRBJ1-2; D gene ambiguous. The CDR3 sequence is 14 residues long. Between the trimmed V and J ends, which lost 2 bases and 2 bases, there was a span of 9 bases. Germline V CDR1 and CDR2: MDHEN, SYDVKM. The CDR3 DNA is TGTGCCAGCAGTTTACAGACACCCAACTATGGCTACACCTTC. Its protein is CASSLQTPNYGYTF.

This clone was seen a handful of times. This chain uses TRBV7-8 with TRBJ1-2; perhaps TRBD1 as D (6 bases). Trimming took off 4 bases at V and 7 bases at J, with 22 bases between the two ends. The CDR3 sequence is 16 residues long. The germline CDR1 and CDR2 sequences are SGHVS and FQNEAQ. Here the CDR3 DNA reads TGTGCCAGCAGCTCCGAATACAGGGATCGACTGGCTGGCTACACCTTC. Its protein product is CASSSEYRDRLAGYTF.